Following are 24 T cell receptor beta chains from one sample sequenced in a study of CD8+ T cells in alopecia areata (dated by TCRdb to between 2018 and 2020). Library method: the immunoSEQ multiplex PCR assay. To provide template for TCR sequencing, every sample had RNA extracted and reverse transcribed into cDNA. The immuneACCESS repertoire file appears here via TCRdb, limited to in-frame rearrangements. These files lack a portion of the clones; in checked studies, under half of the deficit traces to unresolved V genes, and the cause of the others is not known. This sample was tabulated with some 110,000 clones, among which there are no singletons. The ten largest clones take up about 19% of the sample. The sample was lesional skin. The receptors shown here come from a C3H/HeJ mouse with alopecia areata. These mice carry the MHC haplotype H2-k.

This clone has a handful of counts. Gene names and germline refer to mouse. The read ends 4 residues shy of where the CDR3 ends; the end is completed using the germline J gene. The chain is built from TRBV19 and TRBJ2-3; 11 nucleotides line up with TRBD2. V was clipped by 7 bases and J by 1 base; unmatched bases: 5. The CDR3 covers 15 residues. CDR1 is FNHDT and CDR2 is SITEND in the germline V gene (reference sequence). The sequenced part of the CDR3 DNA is TGTGCCAGCGCCGACTGGGGGGGAGGTGCAGAA. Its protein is CASADWGGGAE. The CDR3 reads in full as CASADWGGGAETLYF.

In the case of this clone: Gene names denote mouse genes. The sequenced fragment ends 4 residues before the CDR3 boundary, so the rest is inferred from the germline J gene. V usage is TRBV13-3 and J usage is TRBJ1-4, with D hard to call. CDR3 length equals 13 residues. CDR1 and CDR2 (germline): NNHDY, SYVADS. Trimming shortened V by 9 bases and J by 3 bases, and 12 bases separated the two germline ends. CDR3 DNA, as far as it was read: TGTGCCACCCACCGACAAACCAACGAA. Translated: CATHRQTNE. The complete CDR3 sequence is CATHRQTNERLFF.

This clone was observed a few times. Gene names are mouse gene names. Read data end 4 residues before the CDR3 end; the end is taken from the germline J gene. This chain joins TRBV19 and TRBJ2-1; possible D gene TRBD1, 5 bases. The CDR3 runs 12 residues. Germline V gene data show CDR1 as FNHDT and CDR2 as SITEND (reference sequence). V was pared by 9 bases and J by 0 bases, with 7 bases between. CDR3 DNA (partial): TGTGCCACGGACAATAACTATGCT. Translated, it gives CATDNNYA. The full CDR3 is CATDNNYAEQFF.

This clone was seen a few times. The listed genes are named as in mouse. The DNA read from the CDR3 is TGTGCCAGCAGTGACCTTGGACAGGGGGCAAGTGCAGAA. This gives the protein CASSDLGQGASAE. The whole CDR3 sequence is CASSDLGQGASAETLYF. The J gene is TRBJ2-3, the V gene TRBV13-3; 11 positions agree with TRBD1. The observed sequence ends 4 residues before the CDR3 terminus, with the missing tail filled in from the germline J gene. J lost 0 bases, V lost 2 bases, and 5 bases had no gene match. This CDR3 contains 17 residues. The germline V gene encodes CDR1 NNHDY and CDR2 SYVADS.

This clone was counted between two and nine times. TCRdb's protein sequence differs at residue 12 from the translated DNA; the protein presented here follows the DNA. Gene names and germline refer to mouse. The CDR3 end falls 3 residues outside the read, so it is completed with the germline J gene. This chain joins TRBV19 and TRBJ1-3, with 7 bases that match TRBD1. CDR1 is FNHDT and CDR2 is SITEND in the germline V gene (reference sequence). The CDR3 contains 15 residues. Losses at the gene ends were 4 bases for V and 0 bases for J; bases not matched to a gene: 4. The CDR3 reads CASSSGTASGNTLYF. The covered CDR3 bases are TGTGCCAGCAGTTCTGGGACAGCTTCTGGAAATACG.

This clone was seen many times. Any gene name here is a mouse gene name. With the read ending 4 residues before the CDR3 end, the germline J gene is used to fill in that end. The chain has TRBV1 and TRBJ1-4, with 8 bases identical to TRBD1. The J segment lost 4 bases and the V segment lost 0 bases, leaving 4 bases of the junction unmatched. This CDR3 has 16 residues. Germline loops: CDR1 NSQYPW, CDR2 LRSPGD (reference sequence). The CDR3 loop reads CTCSADLRGRNERLFF. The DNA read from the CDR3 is TGCACCTGCAGTGCAGATCTCAGGGGGCGCAACGAA.

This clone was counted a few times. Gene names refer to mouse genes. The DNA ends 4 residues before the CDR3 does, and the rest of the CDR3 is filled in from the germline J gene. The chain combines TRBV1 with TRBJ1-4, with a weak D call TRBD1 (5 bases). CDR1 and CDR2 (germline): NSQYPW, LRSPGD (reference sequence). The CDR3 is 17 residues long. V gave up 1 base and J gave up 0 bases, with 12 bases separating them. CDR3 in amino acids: CTCSAGGGGISNERLFF. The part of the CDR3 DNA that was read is TGCACCTGCAGTGCAGGGGGCGGGGGAATTTCCAACGAA.

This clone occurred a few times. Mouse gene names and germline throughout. CDR3 DNA, as far as it was read: TGCACCTGCAGTGCAGATCTTGAGGGCCAAGAC. This codes for CTCSADLEGQD. Given in full, the CDR3 is CTCSADLEGQDTQYF. V usage is TRBV1 and J usage is TRBJ2-5, with D unclear. Sequencing ends 4 residues short of the CDR3 end; the germline J gene provides the rest. From germline, CDR1 is NSQYPW and CDR2 LRSPGD (reference sequence). The V gene lost 0 bases and the J gene lost 2 bases, with 9 bases spanning the gap. The CDR3 length is 15 residues.

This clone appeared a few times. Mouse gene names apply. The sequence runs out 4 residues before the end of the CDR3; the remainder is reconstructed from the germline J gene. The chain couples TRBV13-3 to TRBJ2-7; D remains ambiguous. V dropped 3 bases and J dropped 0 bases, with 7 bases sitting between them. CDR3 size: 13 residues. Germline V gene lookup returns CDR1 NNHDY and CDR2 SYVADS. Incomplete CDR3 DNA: TGTGCCAGCAGTGCCTCCCGCTCCTAT. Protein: CASSASRSY. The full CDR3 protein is CASSASRSYEQYF.

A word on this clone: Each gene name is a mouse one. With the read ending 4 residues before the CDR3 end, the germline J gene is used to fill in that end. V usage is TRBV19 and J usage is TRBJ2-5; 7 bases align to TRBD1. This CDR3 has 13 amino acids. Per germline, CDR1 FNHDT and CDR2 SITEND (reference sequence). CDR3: CASSLGQRDTQYF. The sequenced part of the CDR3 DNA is TGTGCCAGCAGTTTGGGACAGAGAGAC.

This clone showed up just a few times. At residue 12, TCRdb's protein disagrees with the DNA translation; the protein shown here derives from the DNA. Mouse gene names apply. CDR3 residues: CASSDRDIYNSPLYF. The covered CDR3 bases are TGTGCCAGCAGTGATCGGGACATCTATAATTCGCCC. This chain links TRBV13-1 with TRBJ1-6, with a tentative D call TRBD1 (6 bases). The CDR3 end falls 3 residues outside the read, so it is completed with the germline J gene. TRBJ1-6 is sorted into the ORF group, with uncertain function. Between the trimmed V and J ends, which lost 1 base and 3 bases, there was a span of 8 bases. The CDR3 loop spans 15 amino acids. Germline values: CDR1 NSHNY, CDR2 SYGAGN.

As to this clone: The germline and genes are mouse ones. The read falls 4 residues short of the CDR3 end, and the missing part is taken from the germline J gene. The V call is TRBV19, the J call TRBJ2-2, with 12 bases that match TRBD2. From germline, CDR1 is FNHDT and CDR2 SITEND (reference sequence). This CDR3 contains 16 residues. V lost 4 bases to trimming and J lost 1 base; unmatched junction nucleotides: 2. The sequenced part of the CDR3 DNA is TGTGCCAGCAGTCCGGACTGGGGGGGAAACACCGGG. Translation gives CASSPDWGGNTG. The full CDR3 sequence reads CASSPDWGGNTGQLYF.

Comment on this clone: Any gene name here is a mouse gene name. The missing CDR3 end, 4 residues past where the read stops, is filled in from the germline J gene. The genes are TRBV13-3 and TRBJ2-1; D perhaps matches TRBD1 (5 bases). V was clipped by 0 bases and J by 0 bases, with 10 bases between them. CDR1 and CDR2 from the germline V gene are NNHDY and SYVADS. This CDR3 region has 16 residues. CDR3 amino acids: CASSDAPTDNYAEQFF. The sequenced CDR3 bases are TGTGCCAGCAGTGATGCCCCGACAGATAACTATGCT.

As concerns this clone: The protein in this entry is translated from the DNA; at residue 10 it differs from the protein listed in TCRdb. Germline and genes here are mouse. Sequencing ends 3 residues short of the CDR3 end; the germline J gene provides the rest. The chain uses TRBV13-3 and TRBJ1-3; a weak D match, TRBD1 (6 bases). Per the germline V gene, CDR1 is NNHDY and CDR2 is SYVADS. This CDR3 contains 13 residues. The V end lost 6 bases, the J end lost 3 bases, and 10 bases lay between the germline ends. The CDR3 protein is CASNRDIGNTLYF. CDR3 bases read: TGTGCCAGCAACCGGGACATTGGAAATACG.

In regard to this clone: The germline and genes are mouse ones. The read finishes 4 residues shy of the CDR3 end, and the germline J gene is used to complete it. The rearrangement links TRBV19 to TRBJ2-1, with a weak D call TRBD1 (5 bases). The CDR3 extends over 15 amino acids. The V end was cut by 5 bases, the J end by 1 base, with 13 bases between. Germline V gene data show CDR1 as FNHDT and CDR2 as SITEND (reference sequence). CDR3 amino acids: CASRTRDRNYAEQFF. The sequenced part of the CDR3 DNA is TGTGCCAGCAGAACCCGCGACAGAAACTATGCT.

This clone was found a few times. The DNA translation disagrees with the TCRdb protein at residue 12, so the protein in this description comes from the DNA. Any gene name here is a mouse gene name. Here the CDR3 reads CASSSRQSYNSPLYF. Incomplete CDR3 DNA: TGTGCCAGCAGTTCCCGACAGTCCTATAATTCGCCC. The chain is built from TRBV19 and TRBJ1-6, with a tentative D call TRBD1 (5 bases). The read ends 3 residues before the CDR3 terminus; that terminus is restored from the germline J gene. TRBJ1-6 is assigned to the ORF class and has an uncertain function. V was clipped by 4 bases and J by 1 base, with 9 bases between them. CDR1 is FNHDT, CDR2 SITEND, per germline (reference sequence). The CDR3 contains 15 residues.

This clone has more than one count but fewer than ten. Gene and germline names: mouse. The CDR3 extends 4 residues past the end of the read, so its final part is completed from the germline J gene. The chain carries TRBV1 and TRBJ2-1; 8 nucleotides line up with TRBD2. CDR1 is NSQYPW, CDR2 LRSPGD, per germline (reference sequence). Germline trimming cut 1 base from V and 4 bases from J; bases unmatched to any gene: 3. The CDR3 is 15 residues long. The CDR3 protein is CTCSAGLGSYAEQFF. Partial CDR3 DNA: TGCACCTGCAGTGCAGGACTGGGGTCTTATGCT.

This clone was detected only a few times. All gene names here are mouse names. The CDR3 reads CTCSAGRTGGYEQYF. The DNA read from the CDR3 is TGCACCTGCAGTGCAGGAAGGACTGGGGGTTAT. This chain connects TRBV1 to TRBJ2-7; 10 positions match TRBD2. The CDR3 end falls 4 residues outside the read, so it is completed with the germline J gene. Germline V gene data show CDR1 as NSQYPW and CDR2 as LRSPGD (reference sequence). This CDR3 is built from 15 residues.

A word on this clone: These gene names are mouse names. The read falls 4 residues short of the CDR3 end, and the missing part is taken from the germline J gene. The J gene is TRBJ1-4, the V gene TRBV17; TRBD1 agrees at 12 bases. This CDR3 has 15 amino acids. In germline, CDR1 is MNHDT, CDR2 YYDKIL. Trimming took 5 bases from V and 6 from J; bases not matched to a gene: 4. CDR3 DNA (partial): TGTGCTAGCAGTGTCCGGGACAGGGGGCACGAA. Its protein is CASSVRDRGHE. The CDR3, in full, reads CASSVRDRGHERLFF.

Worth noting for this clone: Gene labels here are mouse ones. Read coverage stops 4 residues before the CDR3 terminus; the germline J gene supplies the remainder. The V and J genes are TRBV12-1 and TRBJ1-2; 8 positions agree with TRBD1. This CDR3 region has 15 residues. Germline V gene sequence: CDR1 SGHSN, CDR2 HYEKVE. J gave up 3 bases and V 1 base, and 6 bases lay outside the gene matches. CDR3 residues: CASSLTGTGYSDYTF. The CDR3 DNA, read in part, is TGTGCCAGCTCTCTTACCGGGACAGGATACTCC.

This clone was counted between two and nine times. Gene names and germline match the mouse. The CDR3: CTCSEQGRKNTEVFF. The CDR3 bases that were read are TGCACCTGCAGTGAACAGGGACGGAAAAACACA. This chain connects TRBV1 to TRBJ1-1; D might be TRBD1 (6 bases). Sequencing ends 4 residues short of the CDR3 end; the germline J gene provides the rest. Germline CDR1 and CDR2: NSQYPW and LRSPGD (reference sequence). V lost 4 bases, J lost 1 base, and 13 bases lay in between. This CDR3 region has 15 residues. Full variable domain (remainder filled in from reference TRBV1 and TRBJ1-1): VTLLEQNPRWRLVPRGQAVNLRCILKNSQYPWMSWYQQDLQKQLQWLFTLRSPGDKEVKSLPGADYLATRVTDTELRLQVANMSQGRTLYCTCSEQGRKNTEVFFGKGTRLTVV.

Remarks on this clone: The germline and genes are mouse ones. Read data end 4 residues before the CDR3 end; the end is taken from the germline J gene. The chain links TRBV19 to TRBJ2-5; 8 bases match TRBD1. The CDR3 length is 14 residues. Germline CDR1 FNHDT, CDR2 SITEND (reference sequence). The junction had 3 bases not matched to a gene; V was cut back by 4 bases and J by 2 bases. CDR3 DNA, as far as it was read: TGTGCCAGCAGTTCAGGGGGCTTCCAAGAC. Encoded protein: CASSSGGFQD. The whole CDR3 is CASSSGGFQDTQYF. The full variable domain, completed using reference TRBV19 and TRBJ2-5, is GGIITQTPKFLIGQEGQKLTLKCQQNFNHDTMYWYRQDSGKGLRLIYYSITENDLQKGDLSEGYDASREKKSSFSLTVTSAQKNEMAVFLCASSSGGFQDTQYFGPGTRLLVL.

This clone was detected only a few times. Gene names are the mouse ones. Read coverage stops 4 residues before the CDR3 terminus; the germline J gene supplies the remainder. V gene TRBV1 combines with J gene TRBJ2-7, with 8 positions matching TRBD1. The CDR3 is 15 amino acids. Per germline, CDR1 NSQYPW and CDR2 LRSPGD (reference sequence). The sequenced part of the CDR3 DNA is TGCACCTGCAGTGCAGGTGGGGGACAGGAATAT. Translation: CTCSAGGGQEY. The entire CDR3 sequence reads CTCSAGGGQEYEQYF.

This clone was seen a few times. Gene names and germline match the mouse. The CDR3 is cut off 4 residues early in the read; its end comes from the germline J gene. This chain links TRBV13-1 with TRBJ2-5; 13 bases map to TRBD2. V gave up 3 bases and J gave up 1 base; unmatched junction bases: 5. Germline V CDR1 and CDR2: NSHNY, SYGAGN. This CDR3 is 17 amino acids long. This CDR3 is CASSVPGTGGDQDTQYF. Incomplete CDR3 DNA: TGTGCCAGCAGTGTTCCCGGGACTGGGGGGGACCAAGAC.